The clone carrying this T cell receptor (beta chain) was seen a few times. The antigen is unknown. The sample is drawn from a study of CD8 T cells in ankylosing spondylitis. Study results and caveats: Seemingly distinctive of ankylosing spondylitis blood was a TCR beta motif formed by eight highly homologous variants.

This CDR3 contains 14 residues. V dropped 4 bases and J dropped 2 bases, with 10 bases sitting between them. The germline gives CDR1 SNHLY, CDR2 FYNNEI. MiXCR was run by TCRdb on the 5' RACE reads, yielding one entry per CDR3 protein. The data contain about 340,000 distinct CDR3 sequences, 20% of them singletons. The chain has TRBV2 and TRBJ2-3, with D maybe TRBD1 (6 bases). This receptor was identified in a male donor with ankylosing spondylitis or in good health (not recorded which). Source material: blood, either unsorted or a sorted T cell fraction (not recorded which). For the CDR3, the DNA is TGTGCCAGCAGTGGGGGGCCCGACACAGATACGCAGTATTTT. It is translated as CASSGGPDTDTQYF. Full variable domain (rest looked up from reference TRBV2 and TRBJ2-3): EPEVTQTPSHQVTQMGQEVILRCVPISNHLYFYWYRQILGQKVEFLVSFYNNEISEKSEIFDDQFSVERPDGSNFTLKIRSTKLEDSAMYFCASSGGPDTDTQYFGPGTRLTVL.